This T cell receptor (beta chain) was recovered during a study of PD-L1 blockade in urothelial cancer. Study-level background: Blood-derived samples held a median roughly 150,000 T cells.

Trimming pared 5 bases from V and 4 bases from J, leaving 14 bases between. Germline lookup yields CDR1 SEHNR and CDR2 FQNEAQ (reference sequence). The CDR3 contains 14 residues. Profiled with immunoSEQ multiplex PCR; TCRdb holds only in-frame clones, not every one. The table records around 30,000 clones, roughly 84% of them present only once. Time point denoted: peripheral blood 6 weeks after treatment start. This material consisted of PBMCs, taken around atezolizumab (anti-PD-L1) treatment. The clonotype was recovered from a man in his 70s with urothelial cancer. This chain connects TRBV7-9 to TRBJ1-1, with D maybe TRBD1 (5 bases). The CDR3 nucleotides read TGTGCCAGCAGCCCGACAGAAAAGCTCACTGAAGCTTTCTTT. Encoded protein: CASSPTEKLTEAFF.